Shown below are 26 T cell receptor beta chains from a single sample sequenced in a study of T cell responses to AZD1222 COVID-19 vaccine. Some clones are missing from TCRdb's copy, which holds only in-frame ones; the method was immunoSEQ multiplex PCR. The data show 50,000 to 65,000 clones, approximately 85% seen once. Sequencing was performed on peripheral blood, taken 28 days after the second AZD1222 dose. Receptors were obtained from an adult who received the AZD1222 COVID-19 vaccine.

This sequence joins TRBV7-6 and TRBJ2-1; 8 positions match TRBD1. Germline V lookup: CDR1 SGHVS, CDR2 FNYEAQ. There are 17 residues in the CDR3. The V segment lost 3 bases and the J segment 7 bases; nucleotides outside the gene matches: 14. CDR3 protein: CASSLLTAGQEYNEQFF. In DNA form, the CDR3 reads TGTGCCAGCAGCTTGCTGACGGCGGGACAGGAGTATAATGAGCAGTTCTTC.

DNA for the CDR3: TGTGCCAGCTCACGTAGGGACACTGAAGCTTTCTTT. It is translated as CASSRRDTEAFF. V usage is TRBV18 and J usage is TRBJ1-1; the D is unclear. The CDR3 is 12 residues long. Germline V gene lookup returns CDR1 KGHSH and CDR2 LQKENI. V was shortened by 4 bases and J by 3 bases, with 6 bases between the two germline ends. Variable domain in full (rest from reference TRBV18 and TRBJ1-1): NAGVMQNPRHLVRRRGQEARLRCSPMKGHSHVYWYRQLPEEGLKFMVYLQKENIIDESGMPKERFSAEFPKEGPSILRIQQVVRGDSAAYFCASSRRDTEAFFGQGTRLTVV.

J is TRBJ2-1 and V is TRBV11-3; weak D call: TRBD2 (6 bases). CDR1 is SGHNT, CDR2 YENEEA, per germline. There are 17 residues in the CDR3. Between the trimmed V and J ends, which lost 1 base and 1 base, there was a span of 14 bases. The CDR3: CASSLGIGGRSYNEQFF. DNA of the CDR3: TGTGCCAGCAGCTTAGGGATCGGAGGGAGGTCCTACAATGAGCAGTTCTTC.

This clone was detected only once. V gene TRBV4-1 combines with J gene TRBJ2-7; D gene unclear. From germline, CDR1 is MGHRA and CDR2 YSYEKL. This CDR3 region has 14 residues. The germline V and J ends were trimmed by 0 bases and 3 bases, with 9 bases remaining between them. CDR3 region: CASSQEAGFYEQYF. The CDR3, as DNA: TGCGCCAGCAGCCAAGAGGCAGGCTTCTACGAGCAGTACTTC.

V and J are TRBV6-5 and TRBJ1-4, with D perhaps TRBD1 (6 bases). This CDR3 contains 15 residues. The V and J ends lost 5 bases and 10 bases respectively, with 20 bases between them. CDR1 is MNHEY, CDR2 SVGAGI, per germline. The CDR3 is CASSRLTGSGGKLFF. For the CDR3, the DNA is TGTGCCAGCAGTAGACTTACAGGGTCCGGCGGAAAACTGTTTTTT.

The CDR3 reads CASSFRALSSYNEQFF. CDR3 DNA sequence: TGTGCCAGCAGCTTCAGAGCTCTCAGCTCCTACAATGAGCAGTTCTTC. The rearrangement joins TRBV7-8 to TRBJ2-1; D gene uncertain. This CDR3 is 16 amino acids long. Germline-derived CDR1 and CDR2 are SGHVS and FQNEAQ. V was cut by 3 bases and J by 0 bases, with 12 bases left in between.

Only a few counts were recorded for this clone. This sequence joins TRBV9 and TRBJ1-6, with D possibly being TRBD1 (5 bases). Germline V CDR1 and CDR2: SGDLS, YYNGEE. V dropped 0 bases and J dropped 4 bases, with 17 bases sitting between them. The CDR3 spans 18 residues. The CDR3 region has the DNA TGTGCCAGCAGCGTAGAGGGGACGGGGTCGAGGTATAATTCACCCCTCCACTTT. Protein: CASSVEGTGSRYNSPLHF.

The chain links TRBV27 to TRBJ2-1; 14 bases map to TRBD2. V shed 3 bases and J 8 bases; nucleotides not matched to a gene: 3. Per the germline V gene, CDR1 is MNHEY and CDR2 is SMNVEV (reference sequence). The CDR3 loop spans 15 amino acids. The CDR3 DNA sequence: TGTGCCAGCAGTTTGGGACTAGCGGGAGTGGATGAGCAGTTCTTC. Residues: CASSLGLAGVDEQFF.

In nucleotides, the CDR3 is TGTGCCAGCAGCGCACTTGGGGGCCTACCGGACACTGAAGCTTTCTTT. Protein product: CASSALGGLPDTEAFF. V gene TRBV7-3 combines with J gene TRBJ1-1; the D gene is possibly TRBD1 (6 bases). Germline V gives CDR1 SGHTA, CDR2 FQGTGA. This CDR3 has 16 residues. Trimming removed 5 bases from V and 3 bases from J, with 19 bases in between.

The chain's CDR3 is CSATRQGSEYF. CDR3 coding DNA: TGCAGCGCAACCCGACAGGGATCGGAGTACTTC. The V call is TRBV29-1, the J call TRBJ2-7; 7 nucleotides match TRBD1. The CDR3 contains 11 residues. Germline CDR1 SQVTM, CDR2 ANQGSEA. V lost 7 bases and J lost 11; bases outside the gene matches: 11.

The V call is TRBV11-2, the J call TRBJ2-1; no clear D gene. The V and J ends lost 5 bases and 8 bases respectively, with 10 bases between them. The CDR3 has 12 amino acids. CDR1 and CDR2 (germline): SGHAT, FQNNGV. CDR3 nucleotides: TGTGCCAGCAGCCTCTACGCAGATGAGCAGTTCTTC. Translating gives CASSLYADEQFF.

The V call is TRBV4-2, the J call TRBJ2-2; D could derive from TRBD1 or TRBD2 (5 bases each). CDR1 is LGHNA and CDR2 is YNFKEQ in the germline V gene. Deletions cut 0 bases from V and 3 bases from J, with 14 bases between. The CDR3 loop spans 17 amino acids. CDR3 bases: TGTGCCAGCAGCCAAGATAGGGGCCTAGCTTACACCGGGGAGCTGTTTTTT. It codes for CASSQDRGLAYTGELFF.

J is TRBJ2-7 and V is TRBV11-2, with a weak D call TRBD1 (6 bases). The germline V and J ends were trimmed by 9 bases and 6 bases, with 18 bases remaining between them. Germline V gene data show CDR1 as SGHAT and CDR2 as FQNNGV. CDR3 length equals 13 residues. In DNA form, the CDR3 reads TGTGCCAGTCGTACACTGGGGGCCTTCGAGCAGTACTTC. Translating gives CASRTLGAFEQYF.

Points on this clone: An end of the junction does not agree with germline; a read error may underlie this. V and J are TRBV28 and TRBJ2-1; TRBD2 is a possible D gene (7 bases). The CDR3 extends over 15 amino acids. Germline V gene sequence: CDR1 MDHEN, CDR2 SYDVKM. The CDR3 loop is CASSSGTTKGLTSIF. In DNA, the CDR3 is TGTGCCAGCAGTTCCGGGACAACGAAGGGACTAACCTCGATCTTC.

This clone has only one observation. The CDR3 DNA reads TGTGCCAGCAGCTTTGGGACAGGGGGGGTGAACACCTTC. Translated, it gives CASSFGTGGVNTF. The genes are TRBV7-8 and TRBJ1-2, with 11 bases identical to TRBD1. Per germline, CDR1 SGHVS and CDR2 FQNEAQ. J was trimmed by 12 bases and V by 3 bases; bases with no gene match: 6. The CDR3 is made up of 13 amino acids.

The genes are TRBV5-1 and TRBJ2-1, with D hard to call. The CDR3 has 15 amino acids. V was cut by 0 bases and J by 5 bases, with 12 bases left in between. The germline V gene has CDR1 SGHRS and CDR2 YFSETQ. The CDR3 nucleotides read TGCGCCAGCAGCTTGGGAGACACCTCTCACAATGAGCAGTTCTTC. The encoded protein is CASSLGDTSHNEQFF.

The CDR3 protein is CASSQVPGELFF. The CDR3 region has the DNA TGTGCCAGCAGCCAAGTCCCCGGGGAGCTGTTTTTT. The chain combines TRBV4-2 with TRBJ2-2, with D unclear. CDR3 length: 12 residues. Germline V CDR1 and CDR2: LGHNA, YNFKEQ. V was clipped by 1 base and J by 6 bases, with 3 bases between them.

The chain recombines TRBV2 with TRBJ1-6; 7 positions match TRBD1. The CDR3 consists of 13 residues. J gave up 6 bases and V 10 bases, and 6 bases lay outside the gene matches. Germline-derived CDR1 and CDR2 are SNHLY and FYNNEI. CDR3 sequence (DNA): TGTGCCACTTCGACAGGGATTAATTCACCCCTCCACTTT. Encoded protein: CATSTGINSPLHF. The whole variable domain, remainder taken from reference TRBV2 and TRBJ1-6, is EPEVTQTPSHQVTQMGQEVILRCVPISNHLYFYWYRQILGQKVEFLVSFYNNEISEKSEIFDDQFSVERPDGSNFTLKIRSTKLEDSAMYFCATSTGINSPLHFGNGTRLTVT.

V usage is TRBV27 and J usage is TRBJ2-7; 7 nucleotides match TRBD1. CDR3 length: 13 residues. The V gene's germline CDR1 is MNHEY and CDR2 SMNVEV (reference sequence). V dropped 6 bases and J dropped 6; count of bases not matched to a gene: 8. The CDR3 sequence: CASSLNRGIEQYF. CDR3 nucleotide sequence: TGTGCCAGCAGCCTAAACAGGGGAATCGAGCAGTACTTC.

This sequence joins TRBV6-2 or TRBV6-3 and TRBJ2-7; weak D call: TRBD1 (6 bases). Trimming took off 5 bases at V and 7 bases at J, with 27 bases between the two ends. CDR1 and CDR2 (germline): MNHEY, SVGEGT. The CDR3 runs 17 residues. Written as DNA, the CDR3 is TGTGCCAGCAGTAATTTTCCCGGGACATTGGATTCGAAAGAGCAGTACTTC. Its protein product is CASSNFPGTLDSKEQYF.

J is TRBJ2-1 and V is TRBV9, with D unresolved. The CDR3 runs to 13 residues. Germline V gene sequence: CDR1 SGDLS, CDR2 YYNGEE. V lost 4 bases and J 4 bases, leaving 9 bases between the germline ends. CDR3: CASSPSPYNEQFF. The CDR3 coding sequence is TGTGCCAGCAGCCCTAGTCCGTACAATGAGCAGTTCTTC.

This clone has only one observation. This chain uses TRBV7-2 with TRBJ2-5, with D possibly being TRBD1 or TRBD2 (6 bases each). CDR1 and CDR2 from the germline V gene are SGHTA and FQGNSA. The V end was cut by 5 bases, the J end by 5 bases, with 21 bases between. The CDR3 spans 16 residues. CDR3 sequence reads: CASSPRGVGGGETQYF. CDR3 sequence (DNA): TGTGCCAGCAGCCCGAGGGGGGTGGGAGGAGGTGAGACCCAGTACTTC.

The rearrangement joins TRBV25-1 to TRBJ1-6, with 8 nucleotides matching TRBD1. CDR1 MGHDK and CDR2 SYGVNS come from the germline V gene. This CDR3 is built from 13 residues. The trim removed 4 bases at V and 10 bases at J, leaving 3 bases unmatched. The CDR3 DNA is TGTGCCAGCAGTGCAGGGGGCGAATCACCCCTCCACTTT. It encodes CASSAGGESPLHF.

The V gene is TRBV3-1 (or the pseudogene TRBV3-2), the J gene TRBJ2-7; D may match TRBD1 or TRBD2 (5 bases each). Germline values: CDR1 LGHDT, CDR2 YNNKEL (reference sequence). Trimming pared 2 bases from V and 1 base from J, leaving 15 bases between. The CDR3 runs to 16 residues. The CDR3 region is CASSQLCWGRSYEQYF. The CDR3 DNA reads TGTGCCAGCAGCCAACTATGCTGGGGGAGATCCTACGAGCAGTACTTC.

This chain links TRBV30 with TRBJ1-2; weak D call: TRBD1 (6 bases). Trimming took 5 bases from V and 4 from J, leaving 17 bases between them. Germline-derived CDR1 and CDR2 are GTSNPN and SVGIG (reference sequence). The length of the CDR3 is 14 residues. The CDR3 DNA follows: TGTGCCTGGGACCCTGGACAGTTTTTCTATGGCTACACCTTC. This gives the protein CAWDPGQFFYGYTF.

The rearrangement links TRBV9 to TRBJ2-3; 7 bases agree with TRBD1. The length of the CDR3 is 16 residues. Looked up from germline, CDR1 is SGDLS and CDR2 is YYNGEE. The V and J ends lost 2 bases and 0 bases, in that order; junction bases with no gene match: 6. CDR3 coding DNA: TGTGCCAGCAGCGTGACAACAGGGGCCAGCACAGATACGCAGTATTTT. Translation gives CASSVTTGASTDTQYF.